The present entry profiles one TCR beta chain with its context. The antigen remains undetermined. Germline trimming cut 2 bases from V and 5 bases from J; bases unmatched to any gene: 6. Germline values: CDR1 MDHEN, CDR2 SYDVKM. The length of the CDR3 is 14 residues. The sample originates from a study of T cell repertoires in cytomegalovirus infection. In TCRdb, the reads were re-called with MiXCR into one record per CDR3 protein. The top ten hold under 30% of the sample, which has some 180,000 distinct CDR3 sequences, about a sixth seen once. Study conclusions and caveats: The ex vivo response was dominated by HLA-C-restricted CMV-specific TCR beta clonotypes.

The sequenced sample was CD8+ T cells from PBMCs. The chain has TRBV28 and TRBJ2-7; 7 bases fit TRBD1. This TCR was recovered from a human donor in good health (CMV status not recorded). Some clones in this sample may be carry-over from other donors' samples. In nucleotides, the CDR3 is TGTGCCAGCAGTTTAATGGGACAGTGGGACGAGCAGTACTTC. Protein product: CASSLMGQWDEQYF. The full variable domain, rest sourced from reference TRBV28 and TRBJ2-7, is DVKVTQSSRYLVKRTGEKVFLECVQDMDHENMFWYRQDPGLGLRLIYFSYDVKMKEKGDIPEGYSVSREKKERFSLILESASTNQTSMYLCASSLMGQWDEQYFGPGTRLTVT.